This T cell receptor beta chain was recovered during a study of blood T cell repertoires in COVID-19. Turning to the study itself: Whether acute or convalescent, the COVID-19 samples came from the United States, Italy and Spain. The cDNA or gDNA used as material had been derived from T cells, B-cell-depleted T cells, or PBMCs.

Per the study methods: Using reference gene primer amplification, nucleated cell counts were estimated. Clones were sequenced by immunoSEQ multiplex PCR, and TCRdb holds only the in-frame ones, with some missing. V and J calls and clone size come straight from that table; D and trimming were deduced from the DNA. The data show 100,000 to 150,000 clones, more than 75% seen once. The ends were cut back, 3 bases at V and 8 bases at J, with 22 bases in the middle. Germline V CDR1 and CDR2: SEHNR, FQNEAQ (reference sequence). CDR3 length: 17 residues. This TCR derives from a woman aged 55-75 years with acute or convalescent COVID-19. The V and J genes are TRBV7-9 and TRBJ1-4; D is undetermined. The source material was peripheral blood. The chain's CDR3 is CASSLFKAGEIGEKLFF. The CDR3 DNA follows: TGTGCCAGCAGCTTGTTCAAAGCAGGCGAAATCGGAGAAAAACTGTTTTTT.